The sequence of this TCR beta chain was determined in a study of OX40 agonist ivuxolimab in advanced cancers. Cycle 7 day 1, cycle 4 day 1, and baseline were the timepoints at which blood was sampled. Measured with immunoSEQ multiplex PCR; TCRdb has only the in-frame clones, and not every one. Among almost 70,000 clones listed, more than 85% were seen once. Germline values: CDR1 LNHDA, CDR2 SQIVND (reference sequence). V dropped 6 bases and J dropped 5; count of bases not matched to a gene: 4. The CDR3 spans 14 residues. This clone is a singleton in its sample. The V and J genes are TRBV19 and TRBJ1-5; 10 bases map to TRBD1. This sequence was found in an adult with an advanced solid tumor such as melanoma, head and neck, liver or kidney cancer. Sample: CD4+ or CD8+ T cells sorted from blood, taken in a trial of the OX40 agonist ivuxolimab. In DNA, the CDR3 is TGTGCCAGTAGCAGGACAGGGGGTGATCAGCCCCAGCATTTT. The encoded protein is CASSRTGGDQPQHF.